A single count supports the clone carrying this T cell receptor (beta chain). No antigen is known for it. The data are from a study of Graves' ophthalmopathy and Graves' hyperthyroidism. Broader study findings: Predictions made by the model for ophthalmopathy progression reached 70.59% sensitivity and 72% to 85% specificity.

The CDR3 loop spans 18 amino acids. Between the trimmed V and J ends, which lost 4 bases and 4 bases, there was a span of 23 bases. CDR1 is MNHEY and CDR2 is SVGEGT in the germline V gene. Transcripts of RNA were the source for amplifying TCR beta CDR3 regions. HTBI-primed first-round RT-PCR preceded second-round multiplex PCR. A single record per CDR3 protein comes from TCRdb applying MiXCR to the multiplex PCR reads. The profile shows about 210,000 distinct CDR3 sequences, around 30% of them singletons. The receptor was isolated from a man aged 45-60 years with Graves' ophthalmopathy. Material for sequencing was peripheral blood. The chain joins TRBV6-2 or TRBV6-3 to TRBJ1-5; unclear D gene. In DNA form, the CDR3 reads TGTGCCAGCAGTTTGAGATCCTCGTCGGGCAGACCTAATCAGCCCCAGCATTTT. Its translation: CASSLRSSSGRPNQPQHF.